This T cell receptor (beta chain) was profiled in a study of blood T cell repertoires in COVID-19. As for the study in general: There were acute and convalescent COVID-19 samples, and they came from the United States, Italy and Spain. T cells, B-cell-depleted T cells, or PBMCs provided the cDNA or gDNA that served as material.

V was trimmed by 4 bases and J by 6 bases, leaving 7 bases between them. There are 11 residues in the CDR3. From germline, CDR1 is MNHEY and CDR2 SVGAGI. Study processing details: By means of reference gene primer amplification, nucleated cell counts were estimated. Libraries were prepared by immunoSEQ multiplex PCR; TCRdb keeps only in-frame clonotypes and omits some of them. V, J and clone size were drawn from that table, and D and trimming were deduced from the DNA. The sample yields 200,000 to 250,000 clones, about 85% seen once. The sequencing sample was made of peripheral blood. This chain connects TRBV6-5 to TRBJ2-7; D ambiguous. The clonotype was recovered from a man aged 50-59 years who had recovered from COVID-19. The CDR3 coding sequence is TGTGCCAGCAGTTCCCCCGGCGAGCAGTACTTC. Protein product: CASSSPGEQYF.